The TCR beta chain under discussion was sequenced for a study of blood T cells in healthy people across ages. In this sample, this clonotype turned up many times. PCR was performed a second time for 7 to 11 cycles using a sample-barcoded 5' primer and a J-beta primer mix. TCRdb re-derived calls from the 5' RACE reads in MiXCR, one entry per CDR3 protein. Of around 870,000 distinct CDR3 sequences listed, less than 35% were seen once; the top ten hold about 18%. The sequenced material came from blood. The clonotype comes from a woman of 80 years or more in good health.

CDR3 coding DNA: TGTGCCAGCAGCGTAGACCCCACTAGCGGGGGGACAAAGACCCAGTACTTC. It yields the protein CASSVDPTSGGTKTQYF. The J gene is TRBJ2-5, the V gene TRBV9; 12 bases fit TRBD2. The germline CDR1 and CDR2 sequences are SGDLS and YYNGEE. V lost 0 bases to trimming and J lost 6 bases; unmatched junction nucleotides: 9. This CDR3 comprises 17 residues.